What follows are 12 T cell receptor beta chains derived from one specimen sequenced in a study of cytomegalovirus exposure and HLA in healthy donors (dated by TCRdb to 2016 to 2017). The method was the immunoSEQ multiplex PCR assay. For the multiplex PCR, a mixture combining 60 forward primers for TCR Vbeta segments and 13 reverse primers for TCR Jbeta segments was used. Not all clones reach the TCRdb copy of this immuneACCESS table, which keeps in-frame sequences only. Checked studies attribute under half of the gap to unresolved V genes and leave the rest unexplained. The sample table holds about 130,000 clones, of which around 80% were seen once. Under 1.5% of the sample goes to the ten largest clones. The sample comprised PBMCs. These receptor sequences come from a female donor in good health and CMV-seronegative.

V and J are TRBV4-3 and TRBJ1-1; 10 positions match TRBD1. Germline-derived CDR1 and CDR2 are LGHNA and YSLEER. The CDR3 runs to 18 residues. The V segment lost 3 bases and the J segment 5 bases; nucleotides outside the gene matches: 15. The CDR3 DNA follows: TGCGCCAGCAGCCAGAGTTCCCCGGGACAGGGGAGTTGGACTGAAGCTTTCTTT. Residues: CASSQSSPGQGSWTEAFF.

V and J are TRBV15 and TRBJ2-5, with 9 bases lining up with TRBD1. The V gene end was trimmed by 9 bases and the J gene end by 5 bases; junction bases not matched to a gene: 10. This CDR3 is built from 14 residues. Germline V gene sequence: CDR1 LNHNV, CDR2 YYDKDF (reference sequence). The CDR3, as DNA: TGTGCCACACGGGACAGGGTGTGGAAGGAGACCCAGTACTTC. Translating gives CATRDRVWKETQYF.

The chain links TRBV5-6 to TRBJ2-5; 10 bases match TRBD1. J gave up 5 bases and V 4 bases, and 5 bases lay outside the gene matches. CDR1 SGHDT and CDR2 YYEEEE come from the germline V gene. The CDR3 is 14 amino acids. CDR3: CASSRDRGIETQYF. The CDR3, as DNA: TGTGCCAGCAGCCGGGACAGGGGCATTGAGACCCAGTACTTC.

This clone was observed once. The chain combines TRBV7-6 with TRBJ2-7, with 8 nucleotides matching TRBD2. V dropped 5 bases and J dropped 0; count of bases not matched to a gene: 6. The CDR3 extends over 15 amino acids. The germline V gene has CDR1 SGHVS and CDR2 FNYEAQ. DNA of the CDR3: TGTGCCAGCAGCCGGACTAGCCGATACTCCTACGAGCAGTACTTC. This sequence encodes CASSRTSRYSYEQYF.

The chain couples TRBV7-2 to TRBJ1-2; maybe TRBD1 (6 bases). Trimming removed 10 bases at V and 7 bases at J, with 19 bases between. This CDR3 has 13 amino acids. Germline-derived CDR1 and CDR2 are SGHTA and FQGNSA. The CDR3 region is CATSLGRGRGYTF. DNA of the CDR3: TGTGCCACCTCCCTTGGCAGGGGACGTGGCTACACCTTC.

The rearrangement links TRBV11-2 to TRBJ2-7; D might be TRBD1 (5 bases). V was shortened by 0 bases and J by 3 bases, with 6 bases between the two germline ends. CDR3 length: 13 amino acids. Germline V gene data show CDR1 as SGHAT and CDR2 as FQNNGV. The CDR3 DNA reads as TGTGCCAGCAGCTTAGACAGGGTCTACGAGCAGTACTTC. It codes for CASSLDRVYEQYF.

The V call is TRBV7-2, the J call TRBJ2-1; TRBD1 is a possible D gene (5 bases). This CDR3 has 13 amino acids. Trimming took off 8 bases at V and 0 bases at J, with 8 bases between the two ends. Germline V CDR1 and CDR2: SGHTA, FQGNSA. The CDR3 region has the DNA TGTGCCAGCCTCAGGGACTCCTACAATGAGCAGTTCTTC. Amino acid sequence: CASLRDSYNEQFF.

The chain couples TRBV27 to TRBJ1-2; tentative D call: TRBD1 (6 bases). The CDR3 is made up of 14 amino acids. With 5 bases removed from V and 4 bases from J, the gap between germline ends came to 14 bases. Germline lookup yields CDR1 MNHEY and CDR2 SMNVEV (reference sequence). The CDR3 DNA follows: TGTGCCAGCAGTCTCCGGGGGGCGGGCTATGGCTACACCTTC. This encodes CASSLRGAGYGYTF.

The count of this clone is one. The chain uses TRBV2 and TRBJ2-2; D remains ambiguous. Germline CDR1 and CDR2: SNHLY and FYNNEI. V was trimmed by 2 bases and J by 0 bases, leaving 4 bases between them. The CDR3 contains 14 residues. Here the CDR3 DNA reads TGTGCCAGCAGTGAAACAGCGAACACCGGGGAGCTGTTTTTT. It yields the protein CASSETANTGELFF.

The chain links TRBV7-9 to TRBJ2-3, with TRBD2 matching 9 bases. This CDR3 has 16 residues. J lost 3 bases, V lost 7 bases, and 11 bases had no gene match. Germline lookup yields CDR1 SEHNR and CDR2 FQNEAQ (reference sequence). CDR3 region: CASIIWAGGPTDTQYF. The CDR3 bases are TGTGCCAGCATCATATGGGCGGGAGGGCCTACAGATACGCAGTATTTT. Together with reference TRBV7-9 and TRBJ2-3, the CDR3 gives the full variable domain: DTGVSQNPRHKITKRGQNVTFRCDPISEHNRLYWYRQTLGQGPEFLTYFQNEAQLEKSRLLSDRFSAERPKGSFSTLEIQRTEQGDSAMYLCASIIWAGGPTDTQYFGPGTRLTVL.

The gene calls are TRBV6-1 and TRBJ2-7, with 11 bases aligning to TRBD2. The CDR3 sequence is 15 residues long. V was clipped by 4 bases and J by 6 bases; unmatched bases: 8. CDR1 MNHNS and CDR2 SASEGT come from the germline V gene. In nucleotides, the CDR3 is TGTGCCAGCAGTGTTAGCGGGAGGGCCTCCGGCGAGCAGTACTTC. Translating gives CASSVSGRASGEQYF.

This chain links TRBV5-4 with TRBJ1-4; 10 bases agree with TRBD1. This CDR3 has 15 amino acids. Germline CDR1 reads SGHNT; CDR2 reads YYREEE (reference sequence). V lost 0 bases, J lost 7 bases, and 3 bases stayed unmatched. The DNA for the CDR3 is TGTGCCAGCAGCTTGGCCCGGGACAGGGGTGAAAAACTGTTTTTT. It codes for CASSLARDRGEKLFF.